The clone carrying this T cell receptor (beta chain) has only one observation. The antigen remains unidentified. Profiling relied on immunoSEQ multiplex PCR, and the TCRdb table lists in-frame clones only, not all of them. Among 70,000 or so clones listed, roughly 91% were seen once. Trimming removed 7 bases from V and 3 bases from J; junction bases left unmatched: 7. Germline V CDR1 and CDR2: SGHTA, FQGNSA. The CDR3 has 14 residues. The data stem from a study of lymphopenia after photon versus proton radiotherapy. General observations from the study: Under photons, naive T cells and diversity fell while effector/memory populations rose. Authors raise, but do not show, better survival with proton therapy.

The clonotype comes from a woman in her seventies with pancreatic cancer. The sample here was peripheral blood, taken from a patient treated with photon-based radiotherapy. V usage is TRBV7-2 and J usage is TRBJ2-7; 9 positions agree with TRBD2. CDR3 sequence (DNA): TGTGCCAGCAAGTCCCCTAGCGGGAACTACGAGCAGTACTTC. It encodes CASKSPSGNYEQYF.